A single sample gave rise to the 18 T cell receptor beta chains below, sequenced in a study of cytomegalovirus exposure and HLA in healthy donors. The primer mix had 60 Vbeta and 13 Jbeta primers. The assay was immunoSEQ multiplex PCR, and TCRdb's table has in-frame clones only and misses some. The sample lists roughly 190,000 clones; approximately 78% were seen once. The sample was PBMCs. All receptors come from a woman aged 25 to 39 in good health and CMV-seropositive.

V usage is TRBV15 and J usage is TRBJ1-1, with a tentative D call TRBD1 (5 bases). The length of the CDR3 is 15 residues. The germline V gene has CDR1 LNHNV and CDR2 YYDKDF (reference sequence). The V end was cut by 1 base, the J end by 1 base, with 10 bases between. The CDR3 DNA reads TGTGCCACCAGCAGAGGGGGGGAAGGGAACACTGAAGCTTTCTTT. This translates into CATSRGGEGNTEAFF.

This clone was seen a handful of times. This chain joins TRBV30 and TRBJ1-2, with TRBD1 matching over 9 bases. The CDR3 has 15 residues. Germline V gives CDR1 GTSNPN, CDR2 SVGIG (reference sequence). The junction had 5 bases not matched to a gene; V was cut back by 3 bases and J by 0 bases. DNA of the CDR3: TGTGCCTGGAGAGGGACAGGGCACACTAACTATGGCTACACCTTC. Translated: CAWRGTGHTNYGYTF.

CDR3 in DNA: TGTGCCAGCAGCCTTACAGGGTTTGATGAGCAGTACTTC. Translating gives CASSLTGFDEQYF. The chain joins TRBV7-3 to TRBJ2-7, with a weak D call TRBD1 (6 bases). The CDR3 length is 13 residues. V lost 5 bases, J lost 7 bases, and 15 bases lay in between. Looked up from germline, CDR1 is SGHTA and CDR2 is FQGTGA.

The chain carries TRBV19 and TRBJ1-1; the D gene is possibly TRBD1 (6 bases). CDR1 is LNHDA, CDR2 SQIVND, per germline (reference sequence). The CDR3 loop spans 13 amino acids. Trimming took off 7 bases at V and 8 bases at J, with 17 bases between the two ends. The CDR3 sequence is CASTQGRLHEAFF. CDR3 in DNA: TGTGCCAGTACTCAGGGGCGCTTGCACGAAGCTTTCTTT.

Here the CDR3 DNA reads TGTGCCAGCAGCGTCTCTTCGGGAGCGCAGGGGGAGCTGTTTTTT. Its protein is CASSVSSGAQGELFF. The chain is built from TRBV9 and TRBJ2-2; the D gene is possibly TRBD2 (6 bases). The germline V and J ends were trimmed by 2 bases and 8 bases, with 16 bases remaining between them. CDR1 and CDR2 from the germline V gene are SGDLS and YYNGEE. The CDR3 is 15 amino acids.

The chain has TRBV28 and TRBJ2-5, with 9 bases that match TRBD1. Trimming at V came to 3 bases and at J to 5 bases, leaving 4 bases not matched to a gene. Germline lookup yields CDR1 MDHEN and CDR2 SYDVKM. The CDR3 sequence is 14 residues long. The CDR3 is CASSLGQGGETQYF. The CDR3 nucleotides are TGTGCCAGCAGTTTGGGACAGGGTGGGGAGACCCAGTACTTC.

The table lists this clone with a count of one. The DNA for the CDR3 is TGTGCCAGCAGTGAAGGCAGGGGTGGCTACACCTTC. Its protein product is CASSEGRGGYTF. The rearrangement joins TRBV6-1 to TRBJ1-2; D perhaps matches TRBD1 (6 bases). The germline gives CDR1 MNHNS, CDR2 SASEGT. CDR3 length: 12 residues. V was trimmed by 1 base and J by 7 bases, leaving 7 bases between them.

The chain recombines TRBV6-4 with TRBJ2-1, with TRBD1 matching over 7 bases. The germline CDR1 and CDR2 sequences are MRHNA and SNTAGT. V was clipped by 1 base and J by 6 bases; unmatched bases: 0. This CDR3 is built from 13 residues. For the CDR3, the DNA is TGTGCCAGCAGTGACTACAGGGGCAATGAGCAGTTCTTC. Its translation: CASSDYRGNEQFF.

The chain links TRBV19 to TRBJ1-3; no clear D. In germline, CDR1 is LNHDA, CDR2 SQIVND (reference sequence). V was clipped by 6 bases and J by 8 bases, with 20 bases between them. CDR3 length equals 15 residues. The DNA for the CDR3 is TGTGCCAGTAGCGCAGACCGGGCCCGGAGGGACACCATATATTTT. It yields the protein CASSADRARRDTIYF.

The chain recombines TRBV30 with TRBJ2-5, with a weak D call TRBD2 (5 bases). TRBJ2-7 explains the end of the DNA better; the J call may be wrong. This CDR3 is 12 amino acids long. From germline, CDR1 is GTSNPN and CDR2 SVGIG (reference sequence). The CDR3 DNA reads TGTGCCTGGAGTGTACTAGGGCTCGAGCAGTACTTC. Its protein product is CAWSVLGLEQYF.

CDR3 residues: CATSRAGGRDNYGYTF. CDR3 DNA sequence: TGTGCCACCAGCAGAGCGGGGGGCAGGGATAACTATGGCTACACCTTC. The gene calls are TRBV15 and TRBJ1-2, with D tentatively TRBD1 (6 bases). Germline V gene lookup returns CDR1 LNHNV and CDR2 YYDKDF (reference sequence). Trimming took off 1 base at V and 1 base at J, with 13 bases between the two ends. The CDR3 runs 16 residues. Looking up the rest from reference TRBV15 and TRBJ1-2 gives the full variable domain: DAMVIQNPRYQVTQFGKPVTLSCSQTLNHNVMYWYQQKSSQAPKLLFHYYDKDFNNEADTPDNFQSRRPNTSFCFLDIRSPGLGDTAMYLCATSRAGGRDNYGYTFGSGTRLTVV.

The V and J genes are TRBV28 and TRBJ1-2, with D maybe TRBD1 (6 bases). The CDR3 is made up of 11 amino acids. In germline, CDR1 is MDHEN, CDR2 SYDVKM. Trimming cost V 4 bases and J 6 bases, with 6 bases left between them. Here the CDR3 reads CASSYRDGYTF. For the CDR3, the DNA is TGTGCCAGCAGTTACAGGGATGGCTACACCTTC.

This chain links TRBV18 with TRBJ2-3; D gene ambiguous. This CDR3 has 12 residues. Germline-derived CDR1 and CDR2 are KGHSH and LQKENI. Trimming pared 4 bases from V and 6 bases from J, leaving 8 bases between. CDR3 nucleotides: TGTGCCAGCTCACTAGCTTGGGATACGCAGTATTTT. Translation: CASSLAWDTQYF. The full variable domain, its missing parts supplied by reference TRBV18 and TRBJ2-3, is NAGVMQNPRHLVRRRGQEARLRCSPMKGHSHVYWYRQLPEEGLKFMVYLQKENIIDESGMPKERFSAEFPKEGPSILRIQQVVRGDSAAYFCASSLAWDTQYFGPGTRLTVL.

V usage is TRBV28 and J usage is TRBJ1-6; TRBD1 matches at 7 bases. This CDR3 is 18 amino acids long. Germline trimming cut 5 bases from V and 5 bases from J; bases unmatched to any gene: 15. The germline V gene encodes CDR1 MDHEN and CDR2 SYDVKM. The DNA for the CDR3 is TGTGCCAGCAGTCCTCTGAACACCCGGGACAGTCATAATTCACCCCTCCACTTT. Its protein is CASSPLNTRDSHNSPLHF.

The chain links TRBV27 to TRBJ2-2, with D possibly matching TRBD1 (6 bases). Germline CDR1 MNHEY, CDR2 SMNVEV (reference sequence). This CDR3 is 16 amino acids long. Trimming stripped 6 bases from V and 3 bases from J, with 17 bases between. The CDR3 nucleotides are TGTGCCAGCAGATATCTACAGGGTTTACACACCGGGGAGCTGTTTTTT. It specifies CASRYLQGLHTGELFF.

The table lists this clone with a few counts. The V and J genes are TRBV4-3 and TRBJ1-4; D ambiguous. Germline values: CDR1 LGHNA, CDR2 YSLEER. CDR3 length: 16 amino acids. Trimming removed 0 bases from V and 4 bases from J, with 12 bases in between. The DNA of the CDR3 is TGCGCCAGCAGCCAAGAGTTGGGGAGGGTTAATGAAAAACTGTTTTTT. Amino acid sequence: CASSQELGRVNEKLFF.

This chain links TRBV11-2 with TRBJ2-5, with a tentative D call TRBD1 (6 bases). The J call is uncertain, as TRBJ2-7 better fits the DNA end. CDR3 length: 15 residues. Germline V lookup: CDR1 SGHAT, CDR2 FQNNGV. The CDR3 nucleotides are TGTGCCAGCAGCTTCCAGCGGACAGCCGTCTACGAGCAGTACTTC. Translated, it gives CASSFQRTAVYEQYF.

V is TRBV4-1 and J is TRBJ1-5; TRBD1 agrees at 8 bases. The V gene end was trimmed by 0 bases and the J gene end by 3 bases; junction bases not matched to a gene: 10. Germline lookup yields CDR1 MGHRA and CDR2 YSYEKL. There are 18 residues in the CDR3. The CDR3 is CASSQDGGGQVFNQPQHF. The DNA for the CDR3 is TGCGCCAGCAGCCAAGATGGGGGGGGACAGGTCTTCAATCAGCCCCAGCATTTT.